This is a list of T cell receptor beta chains from one sample in a study of response to subunit inactivated influenza vaccine. Using its own MiXCR run on the RT-PCR reads, TCRdb lists one record per CDR3 protein. The sample records around 480,000 distinct CDR3 sequences, roughly 9.8% being singletons. This material consisted of PBMCs from blood, taken more than 35 days after vaccination. These receptor sequences come from a man aged 50-59 years who received an inactivated influenza vaccine. Both conserved end residues are part of each CDR3. A D gene is named only where the DNA matches it firmly. Only part of the rows carry a size: once, few, many, or a class if the clone is expanded.

cdr3_nt: TGTGCCAGCAGTACCCATGACAGGGTCGAAAGCTACACCTTC
cdr3_aa: CASSTHDRVESYTF
d_call: TRBD1
v_call: TRBV6-1
j_call: TRBJ1-2
clone_size: many

cdr3_nt: TGCAGCGTCGAGCTGCCGGGACAGGGCTACGAGCAGTACTTC
cdr3_aa: CSVELPGQGYEQYF
d_call: TRBD1
v_call: TRBV29-1
j_call: TRBJ2-7
clone_size: NA

cdr3_nt: TGTGCCAGCAGCTACGCGTGGCGGGGGGGCCTGGAGACCCAGTACTTC
cdr3_aa: CASSYAWRGGLETQYF
d_call: TRBD2
v_call: TRBV7-2
j_call: TRBJ2-5
clone_size: NA

cdr3_nt: TGTGCCAGCGGTCCGGGACTAGCGGGAGATGTGGAGACCCAGTACTTC
cdr3_aa: CASGPGLAGDVETQYF
d_call: TRBD2
v_call: TRBV6-4
j_call: TRBJ2-5
clone_size: NA

cdr3_nt: TGTGCCAGCAGTACCCCGGAGTATAATTCACCCCTCCACTTT
cdr3_aa: CASSTPEYNSPLHF
d_call: NA
v_call: TRBV28
j_call: TRBJ1-6
clone_size: many

cdr3_nt: TGTGCCAGTCAGCTCTCCGGGACAGGGGAAGAGACCCAGTACTTC
cdr3_aa: CASQLSGTGEETQYF
d_call: TRBD1
v_call: TRBV27
j_call: TRBJ2-5
clone_size: NA

cdr3_nt: TGTGCCAGCAGCCCGACAGCTATAGAGACCCAGTACTTC
cdr3_aa: CASSPTAIETQYF
d_call: NA
v_call: TRBV9
j_call: TRBJ2-5
clone_size: many

cdr3_nt: TGCGCCAGCAGCCGGGAAGGGGGGGAGCAGTTCTTC
cdr3_aa: CASSREGGEQFF
d_call: NA
v_call: TRBV4-3
j_call: TRBJ2-1
clone_size: many

cdr3_nt: TGTGCCAGCAGCCCAGCAACCGCTAGCAATCAGCCCCAGCATTTT
cdr3_aa: CASSPATASNQPQHF
d_call: NA
v_call: TRBV7-9
j_call: TRBJ1-5
clone_size: NA

cdr3_nt: TGTGCCAGCAGGGGGGGGGGGGATCAGCCCCAGCATTTT
cdr3_aa: CASRGGGDQPQHF
d_call: NA
v_call: TRBV12-3/TRBV12-4
j_call: TRBJ1-5
clone_size: many

cdr3_nt: TGTGCCACCAGTGATTTAAACCAGTATTATGGCTACACCTTC
cdr3_aa: CATSDLNQYYGYTF
d_call: NA
v_call: TRBV24-1
j_call: TRBJ1-2
clone_size: once

cdr3_nt: TGCGCCAGCAGCCCGGGACAGCCGACAGATACGCAGTATTTT
cdr3_aa: CASSPGQPTDTQYF
d_call: TRBD1
v_call: TRBV5-1
j_call: TRBJ2-3
clone_size: few

cdr3_nt: TGTGCCAGCAGCCAGGGACAGGGGGCTCGAGGTGCTGAAGCTTTCTTT
cdr3_aa: CASSQGQGARGAEAFF
d_call: TRBD1
v_call: TRBV14
j_call: TRBJ1-1
clone_size: NA

cdr3_nt: TGTGCCAGCAGCCATGAGACAGGGGTCGGGGAGCTGTTTTTT
cdr3_aa: CASSHETGVGELFF
d_call: TRBD1
v_call: TRBV3-1
j_call: TRBJ2-2
clone_size: many

cdr3_nt: TGTGCCAGCAGCGTAGTAAAGGAGTACACCGGGGAGCTGTTTTTT
cdr3_aa: CASSVVKEYTGELFF
d_call: NA
v_call: TRBV9
j_call: TRBJ2-2
clone_size: few

cdr3_nt: TGTGCCAGCAATTCAGGGGGCAATCAGCCCCAGCATTTT
cdr3_aa: CASNSGGNQPQHF
d_call: NA
v_call: TRBV12-3/TRBV12-4
j_call: TRBJ1-5
clone_size: few

cdr3_nt: TGCGCCACGTCGGACGGGGCAGGGAGACACGAGCAGTACTTC
cdr3_aa: CATSDGAGRHEQYF
d_call: NA
v_call: TRBV5-1
j_call: TRBJ2-7
clone_size: NA

cdr3_nt: TGTGCCACCAGTGATTCGAGGGCTGGGGCCAACGTCCTGACTTTC
cdr3_aa: CATSDSRAGANVLTF
d_call: NA
v_call: TRBV24-1
j_call: TRBJ2-6
clone_size: NA

cdr3_nt: TGTGCCAGCAGCCAAGCTGGGGGCTGGGAGACCCAGTACTTC
cdr3_aa: CASSQAGGWETQYF
d_call: NA
v_call: TRBV3-1
j_call: TRBJ2-5
clone_size: NA

cdr3_nt: TGTGCCAGCAGCGTAGAACAGGGCGGCTATGGCTACACCTTC
cdr3_aa: CASSVEQGGYGYTF
d_call: NA
v_call: TRBV9
j_call: TRBJ1-2
clone_size: NA

cdr3_nt: TGCAGTGCTAGTCAGGCCGTGAACACTGAAGCTTTCTTT
cdr3_aa: CSASQAVNTEAFF
d_call: NA
v_call: TRBV20-1
j_call: TRBJ1-1
clone_size: many

cdr3_nt: TGTGCCAGCAGCCCTAAGGGATTATATCCTAACTCCTACGAGCAGTACTTC
cdr3_aa: CASSPKGLYPNSYEQYF
d_call: NA
v_call: TRBV28
j_call: TRBJ2-7
clone_size: few

cdr3_nt: TGTGCCAGCAGCTCCCTTTCGGGGGGCGACAATGAGCAGTTCTTC
cdr3_aa: CASSSLSGGDNEQFF
d_call: NA
v_call: TRBV5-5
j_call: TRBJ2-1
clone_size: few

cdr3_nt: TGCGCCAGCAGCTTGGCGACGGGGGAAGATACGCAGTATTTT
cdr3_aa: CASSLATGEDTQYF
d_call: NA
v_call: TRBV5-1
j_call: TRBJ2-3
clone_size: many

cdr3_nt: TGTGCCAGCAGCTTATATGGGGACAGGGGAGGTTCACCCCTCCACTTT
cdr3_aa: CASSLYGDRGGSPLHF
d_call: TRBD1
v_call: TRBV7-2
j_call: TRBJ1-6
clone_size: NA

cdr3_nt: TGTGCCATGGGCCCCGGGACTAGTCTAGGCACAGATACGCAGTATTTT
cdr3_aa: CAMGPGTSLGTDTQYF
d_call: TRBD2
v_call: TRBV11-1
j_call: TRBJ2-3
clone_size: NA

cdr3_nt: TGTGCCATCAGAAGACAGGGTGGCAATTCACCCCTCCACTTT
cdr3_aa: CAIRRQGGNSPLHF
d_call: TRBD1
v_call: TRBV10-3
j_call: TRBJ1-6
clone_size: many

cdr3_nt: TGTGCCACCAGTGATCCCCCAAAAAACAATGAGCAGTTCTTC
cdr3_aa: CATSDPPKNNEQFF
d_call: NA
v_call: TRBV24-1
j_call: TRBJ2-1
clone_size: many

cdr3_nt: TGTGCCAGCAGTACCCAACAACCGCACACTGAAGCTTTCTTT
cdr3_aa: CASSTQQPHTEAFF
d_call: NA
v_call: TRBV28
j_call: TRBJ1-1
clone_size: few

cdr3_nt: TGTGCCACCAGCGAATTCAGGGGATACGAGCAGTACTTC
cdr3_aa: CATSEFRGYEQYF
d_call: NA
v_call: TRBV15
j_call: TRBJ2-7
clone_size: few

cdr3_nt: TGTGCCAGTAGTAGCGGGGGCCTTGGAAACACCATATATTTT
cdr3_aa: CASSSGGLGNTIYF
d_call: NA
v_call: TRBV19
j_call: TRBJ1-3
clone_size: few